Listed here are 22 T cell receptor beta chains from one sample, sequenced in a study of shared clonotypes between healthy human individuals. Generated by immunoSEQ multiplex PCR, the TCRdb table keeps only in-frame clones and is missing some. The sample lists 2 million to 2.5 million clones, less than 95% occurring once. Material: naive CD4+ T cells from PBMCs. Subset indicated: CD45RA+ positively selected. The origin of the receptors is a man between 18 and 29 years old in good health. Some clones in this sample may be carry-over from other donors' samples.

CDR3 bases: TGTGCCAGCTCCCCCGACAGTTTTCAGCCCCAGCATTTT. As protein: CASSPDSFQPQHF. This sequence joins TRBV18 and TRBJ1-5; tentative D call: TRBD1 (5 bases). Germline V lookup: CDR1 KGHSH, CDR2 LQKENI. The ends were cut back, 6 bases at V and 6 bases at J, with 12 bases in the middle. This CDR3 has 13 residues. Supplemented by reference TRBV18 and TRBJ1-5, the full variable domain reads NAGVMQNPRHLVRRRGQEARLRCSPMKGHSHVYWYRQLPEEGLKFMVYLQKENIIDESGMPKERFSAEFPKEGPSILRIQQVVRGDSAAYFCASSPDSFQPQHFGDGTRLSIL.

This clone was recorded once. The chain combines TRBV28 with TRBJ1-4, with D possibly TRBD1 on 5 matching bases. This CDR3 spans 16 amino acids. Germline values: CDR1 MDHEN, CDR2 SYDVKM. V lost 6 bases, J lost 4 bases, and 18 bases lay in between. CDR3 sequence: CASSLAGTVGNEKLFF. The DNA of the CDR3 is TGTGCCAGCAGCCTGGCAGGGACGGTGGGTAATGAAAAACTGTTTTTT. Full variable domain (outside the CDR3, taken from reference TRBV28 and TRBJ1-4): DVKVTQSSRYLVKRTGEKVFLECVQDMDHENMFWYRQDPGLGLRLIYFSYDVKMKEKGDIPEGYSVSREKKERFSLILESASTNQTSMYLCASSLAGTVGNEKLFFGSGTQLSVL.

The rearrangement joins TRBV5-1 to TRBJ2-1; TRBD2 matches 7 bases. V shed 3 bases and J 4 bases; nucleotides not matched to a gene: 7. Germline V gives CDR1 SGHRS, CDR2 YFSETQ. The CDR3 is 15 amino acids. DNA of the CDR3: TGCGCCAGCAGCTCCGGCAGCGGGATTTACAATGAGCAGTTCTTC. Translation gives CASSSGSGIYNEQFF.

The rearrangement uses TRBV6-5 and TRBJ1-1, with D unclear. The CDR3 spans 15 residues. Germline CDR1 MNHEY, CDR2 SVGAGI. Trimming cost V 6 bases and J 0 bases, with 14 bases left between them. CDR3 bases: TGTGCCAGCAGCCCCGCATGGAGTATGAACACTGAAGCTTTCTTT. Amino acid sequence: CASSPAWSMNTEAFF.

V usage is TRBV7-9 and J usage is TRBJ1-6, with D hard to call. The CDR3 is 15 amino acids. From germline, CDR1 is SEHNR and CDR2 FQNEAQ (reference sequence). Deletions cut 1 base from V and 7 bases from J, with 11 bases between. The CDR3 here is CASSLESRLNSPLHF. The CDR3 nucleotides are TGTGCCAGCAGCTTAGAGAGTCGGTTGAATTCACCCCTCCACTTT.

V and J are TRBV9 and TRBJ2-3, with TRBD2 matching over 8 bases. This CDR3 contains 16 residues. From germline, CDR1 is SGDLS and CDR2 YYNGEE. The V segment lost 0 bases and the J segment 4 bases; nucleotides outside the gene matches: 7. The CDR3 DNA is TGTGCCAGCAGCGTAGACCTCGAGCGGGAGCCAGATACGCAGTATTTT. Encoded protein: CASSVDLEREPDTQYF.

CDR3 sequence: CASSLGRYSNQPQHF. In DNA, the CDR3 is TGTGCCAGCAGCTTGGGACGGTATAGCAATCAGCCCCAGCATTTT. V gene TRBV5-8 combines with J gene TRBJ1-5; D is undetermined. CDR1 SGHTS and CDR2 YDEGEE come from the germline V gene. V lost 0 bases, J lost 0 bases, and 7 bases lay in between. This CDR3 comprises 15 residues.

This chain joins TRBV4-1 and TRBJ2-1; 8 bases agree with TRBD2. Per germline, CDR1 MGHRA and CDR2 YSYEKL. This CDR3 region has 20 residues. J gave up 3 bases and V 4 bases, and 20 bases lay outside the gene matches. The CDR3 reads CASSRFPDNVAGQDYNEQFF. The CDR3 nucleotides read TGCGCCAGCAGCCGTTTCCCGGACAATGTAGCGGGACAAGACTACAATGAGCAGTTCTTC.

This chain joins TRBV5-5 and TRBJ1-5; TRBD1 agrees at 9 bases. Trimming took 4 bases from V and 6 from J; bases not matched to a gene: 14. The CDR3 is made up of 17 amino acids. CDR1 is SGHKS, CDR2 YYEKEE, per germline (reference sequence). The CDR3 loop reads CASSITGVGTGLQPQHF. CDR3 in DNA: TGTGCCAGCAGCATAACGGGTGTTGGGACAGGGCTTCAGCCCCAGCATTTT.

The chain couples TRBV28 to TRBJ1-4, with D possibly being TRBD1 (5 bases). V lost 3 bases and J 3 bases, leaving 11 bases between the germline ends. CDR1 and CDR2 (germline): MDHEN, SYDVKM. This CDR3 has 15 amino acids. CDR3 sequence (DNA): TGTGCCAGCAGTTTGGGGGGGGAGGCTAATGAAAAACTGTTTTTT. As protein: CASSLGGEANEKLFF.

The CDR3 loop reads CASSLYATGGGSYTF. In DNA form, the CDR3 reads TGTGCCAGCAGTTTATATGCAACAGGGGGCGGGAGCTACACCTTC. This rearrangement joins TRBV28 to TRBJ1-2; 9 nucleotides line up with TRBD1. The CDR3 totals 15 residues. Trimming cost V 1 base and J 9 bases; bases outside gene matches: 9. CDR1 and CDR2 (germline): MDHEN, SYDVKM.

The rearrangement uses TRBV4-1 and TRBJ1-2; unclear D gene. Trimming took 3 bases from V and 8 from J, leaving 10 bases between them. The CDR3 is 12 residues long. CDR1 MGHRA and CDR2 YSYEKL come from the germline V gene. The CDR3 nucleotides read TGCGCCAGCAGCCATGATGAGCGAGGCTACACCTTC. Translated, it gives CASSHDERGYTF.

This chain uses TRBV2 with TRBJ1-1; D uncertain. There are 15 residues in the CDR3. Germline CDR1 is SNHLY and CDR2 is FYNNEI. V was pared by 5 bases and J by 5 bases, with 18 bases between. The CDR3 DNA reads TGTGCCAGCAGTCCCTCGGGAGGGAGTTGGACTGAAGCTTTCTTT. Its translation is CASSPSGGSWTEAFF.

This clone was seen a single time. The gene calls are TRBV6-5 and TRBJ2-1, with 9 bases fitting TRBD2. CDR3 length: 14 residues. Germline assignment: CDR1 MNHEY and CDR2 SVGAGI. V shed 6 bases and J 2 bases; nucleotides not matched to a gene: 2. In DNA, the CDR3 is TGTGCCAGCAGGACTAGCGGAACCTACAATGAGCAGTTCTTC. This codes for CASRTSGTYNEQFF.

V usage is TRBV6-6 and J usage is TRBJ2-5, with 8 positions matching TRBD2. The tail of the sequence fits TRBJ2-7 better, so the J call may be wrong. Germline V lookup: CDR1 MNHNY, CDR2 SVGAGI (reference sequence). The CDR3 is 15 amino acids. The CDR3 region has the DNA TGTGCCAGCAGAAGCCCCGCCGGCGGGAGGTACGAGCAGTACTTC. Amino acids: CASRSPAGGRYEQYF.

The rearrangement uses TRBV28 and TRBJ2-6, with TRBD2 as a possible D gene (6 bases). The CDR3 consists of 17 residues. The V end was cut by 3 bases, the J end by 0 bases, with 12 bases between. CDR1 is MDHEN, CDR2 SYDVKM, per germline. The DNA for the CDR3 is TGTGCCAGCAGTTTGGGAGGACTTCCCTCTGGGGCCAACGTCCTGACTTTC. As protein: CASSLGGLPSGANVLTF.

The gene calls are TRBV2 and TRBJ1-1, with D maybe TRBD1 (6 bases). Germline V gene lookup returns CDR1 SNHLY and CDR2 FYNNEI. This CDR3 has 13 residues. Trimming cost V 6 bases and J 5 bases, with 13 bases left between them. CDR3 nucleotides: TGTGCCAGCAGGCAGGGGACCTCAACTGAAGCTTTCTTT. Translated, it gives CASRQGTSTEAFF.

The rearrangement links TRBV6-1 to TRBJ1-4, with D possibly matching TRBD1 (6 bases). Germline assignment: CDR1 MNHNS and CDR2 SASEGT. This CDR3 has 17 residues. V was shortened by 4 bases and J by 0 bases, with 15 bases between the two germline ends. The CDR3 protein is CASSGAGVLPTNEKLFF. The CDR3, as DNA: TGTGCCAGCAGTGGAGCAGGGGTTCTACCAACTAATGAAAAACTGTTTTTT.

Of note for this clone: Other DNA sequences of this sample code for an identical CDR3. V gene TRBV29-1 combines with J gene TRBJ2-7; D is uncertain. The CDR3 has 11 residues. V lost 4 bases and J 3 bases, leaving 7 bases between the germline ends. From germline, CDR1 is SQVTM and CDR2 ANQGSEA. In DNA, the CDR3 is TGCAGCGTTGGCAACAGCTACGAGCAGTACTTC. Encoded protein: CSVGNSYEQYF.

The chain is built from TRBV25-1 and TRBJ1-5, with D perhaps matching TRBD1 (5 bases). Trimming stripped 11 bases from V and 2 bases from J, with 16 bases between. In germline, CDR1 is MGHDK, CDR2 SYGVNS. CDR3 length: 14 amino acids. CDR3 in amino acids: CAEGDLDGNQPQHF. The DNA of the CDR3 is TGTGCCGAAGGGGACCTGGACGGCAATCAGCCCCAGCATTTT. Complete variable domain (other parts from reference TRBV25-1 and TRBJ1-5): EADIYQTPRYLVIGTGKKITLECSQTMGHDKMYWYQQDPGMELHLIHYSYGVNSTEKGDLSSESTVSRIRTEHFPLTLESARPSHTSQYLCAEGDLDGNQPQHFGDGTRLSIL.

The chain uses TRBV4-2 and TRBJ1-5; D call uncertain. The CDR3 totals 13 residues. The V end lost 3 bases, the J end lost 7 bases, and 10 bases lay between the germline ends. Germline V gives CDR1 LGHNA, CDR2 YNFKEQ. The CDR3 region is CASSQTVGQPQHF. The CDR3 DNA is TGTGCCAGCAGCCAGACGGTAGGACAGCCCCAGCATTTT.

The CDR3 sequence: CASSYPKGRGSYEQYF. CDR3 DNA: TGTGCCAGCAGTTACCCAAAAGGGAGGGGAAGCTACGAGCAGTACTTC. V gene TRBV6-6 combines with J gene TRBJ2-7; TRBD2 agrees at 7 bases. This CDR3 region has 16 residues. The germline CDR1 and CDR2 sequences are MNHNY and SVGAGI (reference sequence). Unmatched junction bases numbered 10, after V lost 2 bases and J lost 3 bases.